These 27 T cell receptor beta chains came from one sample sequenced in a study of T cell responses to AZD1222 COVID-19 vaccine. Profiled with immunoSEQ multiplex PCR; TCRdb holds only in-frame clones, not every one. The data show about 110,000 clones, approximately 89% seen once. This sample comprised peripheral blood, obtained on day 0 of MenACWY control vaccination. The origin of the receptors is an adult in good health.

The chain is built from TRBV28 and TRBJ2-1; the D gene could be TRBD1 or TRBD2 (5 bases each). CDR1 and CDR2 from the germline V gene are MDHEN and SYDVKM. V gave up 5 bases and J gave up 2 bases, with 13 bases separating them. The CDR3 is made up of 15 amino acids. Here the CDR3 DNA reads TGTGCCAGCAGTCTGGGTGGGGACCCCTACAATGAGCAGTTCTTC. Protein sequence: CASSLGGDPYNEQFF. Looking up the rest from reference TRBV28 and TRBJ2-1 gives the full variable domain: DVKVTQSSRYLVKRTGEKVFLECVQDMDHENMFWYRQDPGLGLRLIYFSYDVKMKEKGDIPEGYSVSREKKERFSLILESASTNQTSMYLCASSLGGDPYNEQFFGPGTRLTVL.

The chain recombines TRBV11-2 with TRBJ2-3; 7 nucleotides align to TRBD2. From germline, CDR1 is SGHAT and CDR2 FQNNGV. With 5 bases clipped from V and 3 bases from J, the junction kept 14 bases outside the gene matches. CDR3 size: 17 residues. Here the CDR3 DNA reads TGTGCCAGCAGCCCGCCGGCAGGAAGGGGAGGGACAGATACGCAGTATTTT. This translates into CASSPPAGRGGTDTQYF.

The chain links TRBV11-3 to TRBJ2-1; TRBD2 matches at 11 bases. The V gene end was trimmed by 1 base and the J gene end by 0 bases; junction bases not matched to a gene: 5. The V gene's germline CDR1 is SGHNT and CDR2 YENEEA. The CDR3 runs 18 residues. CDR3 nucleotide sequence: TGTGCCAGCAGCTTAGGGTCTAGCGGGGGGTCCTCCTACAATGAGCAGTTCTTC. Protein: CASSLGSSGGSSYNEQFF.

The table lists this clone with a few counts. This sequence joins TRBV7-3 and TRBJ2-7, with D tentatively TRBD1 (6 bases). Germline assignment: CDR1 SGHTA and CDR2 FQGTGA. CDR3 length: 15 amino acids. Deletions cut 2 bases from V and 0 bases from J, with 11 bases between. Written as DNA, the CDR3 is TGTGCCAGCAGCTTAGCGAGGGGGAGCTCCTACGAGCAGTACTTC. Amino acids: CASSLARGSSYEQYF.

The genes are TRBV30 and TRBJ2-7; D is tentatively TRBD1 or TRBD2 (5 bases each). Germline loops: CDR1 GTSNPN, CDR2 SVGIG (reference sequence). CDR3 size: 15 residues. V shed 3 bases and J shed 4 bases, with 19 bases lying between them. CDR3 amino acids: CAWSHSGTTGYEQYF. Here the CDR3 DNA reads TGTGCCTGGAGCCACTCCGGGACGACCGGATACGAGCAGTACTTC.

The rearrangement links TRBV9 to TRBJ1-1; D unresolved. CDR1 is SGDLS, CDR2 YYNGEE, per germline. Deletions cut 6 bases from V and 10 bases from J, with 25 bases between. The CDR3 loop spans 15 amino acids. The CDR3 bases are TGTGCCAGCACCAAAGGTATGGCTCAACGCCTGGGAGCTTTCTTT. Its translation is CASTKGMAQRLGAFF.

Here the CDR3 DNA reads TGTGCCAGCAGTGAGCGCGGCTCCTATAATTCACCCCTCCACTTT. Translation: CASSERGSYNSPLHF. This sequence joins TRBV25-1 and TRBJ1-6; D ambiguous. Germline CDR1 MGHDK, CDR2 SYGVNS. CDR3 length equals 15 residues. Trimming removed 3 bases from V and 0 bases from J, with 6 bases in between.

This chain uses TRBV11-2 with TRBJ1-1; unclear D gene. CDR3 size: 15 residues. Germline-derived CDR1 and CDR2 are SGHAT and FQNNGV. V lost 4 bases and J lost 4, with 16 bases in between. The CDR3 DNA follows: TGTGCCAGCAGCTCAACTGTCGGGGTTGGCACTGAAGCTTTCTTT. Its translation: CASSSTVGVGTEAFF.

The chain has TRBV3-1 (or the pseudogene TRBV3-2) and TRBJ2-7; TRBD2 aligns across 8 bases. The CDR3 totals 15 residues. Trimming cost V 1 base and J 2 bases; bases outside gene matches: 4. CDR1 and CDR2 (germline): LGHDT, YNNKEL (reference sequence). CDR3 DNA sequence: TGTGCCAGCAGCCAAGCGGGACTAGGTCCCTACGAGCAGTACTTC. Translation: CASSQAGLGPYEQYF.

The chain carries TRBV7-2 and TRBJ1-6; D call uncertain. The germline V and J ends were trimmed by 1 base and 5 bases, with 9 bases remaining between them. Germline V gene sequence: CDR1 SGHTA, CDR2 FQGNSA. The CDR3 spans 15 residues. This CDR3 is CASSLGGIDNSPLHF. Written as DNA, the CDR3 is TGTGCCAGCAGCTTAGGAGGGATCGATAATTCACCCCTCCACTTT.

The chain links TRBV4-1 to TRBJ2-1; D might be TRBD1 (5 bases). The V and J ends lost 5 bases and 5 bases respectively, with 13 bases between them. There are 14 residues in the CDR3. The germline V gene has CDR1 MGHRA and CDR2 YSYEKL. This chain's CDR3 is CASSKVGPDNEQFF. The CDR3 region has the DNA TGCGCCAGCAGCAAGGTGGGGCCTGACAATGAGCAGTTCTTC.

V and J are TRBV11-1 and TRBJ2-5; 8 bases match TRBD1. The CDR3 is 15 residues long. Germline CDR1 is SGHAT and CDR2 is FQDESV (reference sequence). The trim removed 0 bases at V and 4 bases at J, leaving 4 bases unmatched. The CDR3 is CASSLAQQGGETQYF. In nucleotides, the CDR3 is TGTGCCAGCAGCTTAGCGCAACAGGGGGGAGAGACCCAGTACTTC.

CDR3 DNA sequence: TGTGCCACCACCCCGGGGGGGGGACACAATGAGCAGTTCTTC. This gives the protein CATTPGGGHNEQFF. J is TRBJ2-1 and V is TRBV24-1; TRBD2 aligns across 8 bases. Germline CDR1 reads KGHDR; CDR2 reads SFDVKD. This CDR3 has 14 amino acids. Trimming cost V 8 bases and J 5 bases; bases outside gene matches: 7.

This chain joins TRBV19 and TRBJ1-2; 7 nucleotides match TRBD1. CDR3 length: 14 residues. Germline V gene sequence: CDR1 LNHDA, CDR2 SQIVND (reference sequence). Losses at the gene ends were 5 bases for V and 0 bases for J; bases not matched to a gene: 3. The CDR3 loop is CASSQGTANYGYTF. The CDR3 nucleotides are TGTGCCAGTAGTCAAGGGACAGCTAACTATGGCTACACCTTC. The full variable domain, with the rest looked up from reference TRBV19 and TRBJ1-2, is DGGITQSPKYLFRKEGQNVTLSCEQNLNHDAMYWYRQDPGQGLRLIYYSQIVNDFQKGDIAEGYSVSREKKESFPLTVTSAQKNPTAFYLCASSQGTANYGYTFGSGTRLTVV.

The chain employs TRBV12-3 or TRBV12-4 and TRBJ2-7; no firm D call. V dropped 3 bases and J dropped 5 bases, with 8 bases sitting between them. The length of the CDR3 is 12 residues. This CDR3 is CASSFSGHEQYF. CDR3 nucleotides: TGTGCCAGCAGTTTTTCGGGCCACGAGCAGTACTTC.

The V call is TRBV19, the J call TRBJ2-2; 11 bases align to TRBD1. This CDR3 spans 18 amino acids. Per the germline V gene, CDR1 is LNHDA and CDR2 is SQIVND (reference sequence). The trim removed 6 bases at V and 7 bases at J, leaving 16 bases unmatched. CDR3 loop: CASRPWGRTGGFDGELFF. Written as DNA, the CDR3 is TGTGCCAGTAGACCCTGGGGCAGGACAGGGGGCTTCGACGGGGAGCTGTTTTTT. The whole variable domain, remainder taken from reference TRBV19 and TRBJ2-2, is DGGITQSPKYLFRKEGQNVTLSCEQNLNHDAMYWYRQDPGQGLRLIYYSQIVNDFQKGDIAEGYSVSREKKESFPLTVTSAQKNPTAFYLCASRPWGRTGGFDGELFFGEGSRLTVL.

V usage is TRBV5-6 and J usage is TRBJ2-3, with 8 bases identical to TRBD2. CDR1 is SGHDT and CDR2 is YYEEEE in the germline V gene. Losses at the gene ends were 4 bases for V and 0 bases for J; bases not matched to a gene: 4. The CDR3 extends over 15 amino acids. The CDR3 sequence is CASSPPGGSTDTQYF. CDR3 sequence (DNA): TGTGCCAGCAGCCCCCCGGGGGGGAGCACAGATACGCAGTATTTT.

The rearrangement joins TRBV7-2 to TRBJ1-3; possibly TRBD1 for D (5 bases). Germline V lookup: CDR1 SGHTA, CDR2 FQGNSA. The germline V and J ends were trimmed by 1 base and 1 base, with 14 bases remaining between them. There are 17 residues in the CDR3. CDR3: CASSLVGTPNSGNTIYF. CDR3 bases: TGTGCCAGCAGCTTAGTTGGGACCCCTAATTCTGGAAACACCATATATTTT. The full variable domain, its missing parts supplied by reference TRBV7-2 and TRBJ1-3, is GAGVSQSPSNKVTEKGKDVELRCDPISGHTALYWYRQSLGQGLEFLIYFQGNSAPDKSGLPSDRFSAERTGGSVSTLTIQRTQQEDSAVYLCASSLVGTPNSGNTIYFGEGSWLTVV.

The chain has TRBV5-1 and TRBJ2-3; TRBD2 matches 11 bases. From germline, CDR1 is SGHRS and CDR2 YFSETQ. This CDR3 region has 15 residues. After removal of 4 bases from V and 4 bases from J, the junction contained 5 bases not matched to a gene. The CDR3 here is CASSPTSGVSDTQYF. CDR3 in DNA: TGCGCCAGCAGCCCGACTAGCGGGGTATCAGATACGCAGTATTTT.

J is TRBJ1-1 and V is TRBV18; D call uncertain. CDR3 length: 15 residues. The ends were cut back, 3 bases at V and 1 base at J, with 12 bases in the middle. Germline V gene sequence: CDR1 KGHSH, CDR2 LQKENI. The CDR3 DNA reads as TGTGCCAGCTCACCTGGGGTGTTAGGGAACACTGAAGCTTTCTTT. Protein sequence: CASSPGVLGNTEAFF.

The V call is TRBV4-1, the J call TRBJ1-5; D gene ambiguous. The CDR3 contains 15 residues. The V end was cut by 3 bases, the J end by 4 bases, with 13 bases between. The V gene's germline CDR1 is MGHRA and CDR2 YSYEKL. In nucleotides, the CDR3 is TGCGCCAGCAGCCACCGGGAGGGATCTAATCAGCCCCAGCATTTT. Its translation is CASSHREGSNQPQHF.

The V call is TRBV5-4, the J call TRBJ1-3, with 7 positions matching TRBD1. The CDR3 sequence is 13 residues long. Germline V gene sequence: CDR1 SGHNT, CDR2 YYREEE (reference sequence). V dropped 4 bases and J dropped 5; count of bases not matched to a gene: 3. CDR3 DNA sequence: TGTGCCAGCAGCCCGGGACAGCGAAACACCATATATTTT. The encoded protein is CASSPGQRNTIYF.

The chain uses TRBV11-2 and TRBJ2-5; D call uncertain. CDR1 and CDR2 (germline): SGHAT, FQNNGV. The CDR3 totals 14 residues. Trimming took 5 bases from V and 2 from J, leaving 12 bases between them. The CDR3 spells CASSPRTHQETQYF. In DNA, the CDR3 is TGTGCCAGCAGCCCCCGGACCCATCAAGAGACCCAGTACTTC.

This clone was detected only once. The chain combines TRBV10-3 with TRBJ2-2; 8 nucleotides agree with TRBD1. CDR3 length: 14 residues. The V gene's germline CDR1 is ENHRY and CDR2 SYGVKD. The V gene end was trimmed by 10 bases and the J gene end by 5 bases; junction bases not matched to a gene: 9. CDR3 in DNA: TGTGCCAGCGGCGGACAGGGAAGTACCGGGGAGCTGTTTTTT. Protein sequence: CASGGQGSTGELFF.

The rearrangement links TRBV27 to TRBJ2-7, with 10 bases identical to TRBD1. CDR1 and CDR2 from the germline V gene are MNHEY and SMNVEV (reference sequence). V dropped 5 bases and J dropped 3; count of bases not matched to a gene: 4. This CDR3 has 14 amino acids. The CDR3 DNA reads TGTGCCAGCAGTCACGGACAGGGGGTCTACGAGCAGTACTTC. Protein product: CASSHGQGVYEQYF.

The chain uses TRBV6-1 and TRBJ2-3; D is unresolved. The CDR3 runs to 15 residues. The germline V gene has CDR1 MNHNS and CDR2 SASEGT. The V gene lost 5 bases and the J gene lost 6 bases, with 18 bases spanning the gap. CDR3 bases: TGTGCCAGCAGTCCCTCCTCCTATGGTACTGATACGCAGTATTTT. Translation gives CASSPSSYGTDTQYF.

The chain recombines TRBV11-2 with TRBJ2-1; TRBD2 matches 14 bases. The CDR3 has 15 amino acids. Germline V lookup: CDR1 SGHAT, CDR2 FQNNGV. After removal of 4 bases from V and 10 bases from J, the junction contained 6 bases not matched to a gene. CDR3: CASSWGLAGVREQFF. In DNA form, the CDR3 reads TGTGCCAGCAGCTGGGGACTAGCGGGGGTCAGGGAGCAGTTCTTC. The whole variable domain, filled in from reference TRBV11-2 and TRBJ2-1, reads EAGVAQSPRYKIIEKRQSVAFWCNPISGHATLYWYQQILGQGPKLLIQFQNNGVVDDSQLPKDRFSAERLKGVDSTLKIQPAKLEDSAVYLCASSWGLAGVREQFFGPGTRLTVL.